The 27 T cell receptor beta chains given below trace back to one sample, sequenced in a study of cytotoxic CD8 clonotypes in ibrutinib-treated CLL. Assay used: immunoSEQ multiplex PCR; TCRdb lists only in-frame clones, some missing. The sample contains hundreds of thousands of clones, roughly 74% of which appear only once. The sample consisted of PBMCs, taken after 24 months of ibrutinib treatment. The origin of the receptors is a human donor with chronic lymphocytic leukemia.

This clone was seen a handful of times. The CDR3 DNA reads TGTGCCAGCAGCCAAGATCCTTACAGGAGGTACTTC. Translated, it gives CASSQDPYRRYF. This sequence joins TRBV14 and TRBJ2-7; maybe TRBD1 (5 bases). Per the germline V gene, CDR1 is SGHDN and CDR2 is FVKESK. This CDR3 contains 12 residues. V was cut by 0 bases and J by 12 bases, with 12 bases left in between. Using reference TRBV14 and TRBJ2-7 for the parts outside the CDR3, the full variable domain is EAGVTQFPSHSVIEKGQTVTLRCDPISGHDNLYWYRRVMGKEIKFLLHFVKESKQDESGMPNNRFLAERTGGTYSTLKVQPAELEDSGVYFCASSQDPYRRYFGPGTRLTVT.

The rearrangement links TRBV4-3 to TRBJ2-1; no firm D call. CDR3 length equals 14 residues. V shed 1 base and J shed 9 bases, with 13 bases lying between them. Per the germline V gene, CDR1 is LGHNA and CDR2 is YSLEER. The CDR3 DNA follows: TGCGCCAGCAGCCAAGCGGAGATGGGCCCTGAGCAGTTCTTC. Protein sequence: CASSQAEMGPEQFF.

There are a few counts of this clone. The chain couples TRBV4-2 to TRBJ2-7, with 9 positions matching TRBD2. The CDR3 consists of 16 residues. The germline V gene encodes CDR1 LGHNA and CDR2 YNFKEQ. The junction had 5 bases not matched to a gene; V was cut back by 1 base and J by 1 base. For the CDR3, the DNA is TGTGCCAGCAGCCAAGTCCGGGGACTAGCTTCCTACGAGCAGTACTTC. The encoded protein is CASSQVRGLASYEQYF.

The V call is TRBV15, the J call TRBJ2-2, with no clear D. The CDR3 is made up of 13 amino acids. Germline V CDR1 and CDR2: LNHNV, YYDKDF (reference sequence). In nucleotides, the CDR3 is TGTGCTACCGGGCGCCCTAAGGGCGGGGAGCTGTTTTTT. Encoded protein: CATGRPKGGELFF.

This clone was counted between two and nine times. This sequence joins TRBV7-3 and TRBJ2-7; D is ambiguous. Germline lookup yields CDR1 SGHTA and CDR2 FQGTGA. The CDR3 sequence is 13 residues long. The germline V and J ends were trimmed by 5 bases and 5 bases, with 13 bases remaining between them. CDR3 sequence (DNA): TGTGCCAGCAGCCCCTCTTCGGTAGACGAGCAGTACTTC. It is translated as CASSPSSVDEQYF.

The chain joins TRBV7-9 to TRBJ2-7; D unclear. The CDR3 has 14 amino acids. The V end lost 3 bases, the J end lost 4 bases, and 13 bases lay between the germline ends. Per germline, CDR1 SEHNR and CDR2 FQNEAQ (reference sequence). CDR3 sequence: CASSFEIGWYEQYF. CDR3 in DNA: TGTGCCAGCAGCTTCGAGATTGGGTGGTACGAGCAGTACTTC. The variable domain in full, with the rest retrieved from reference TRBV7-9 and TRBJ2-7, is DTGVSQNPRHKITKRGQNVTFRCDPISEHNRLYWYRQTLGQGPEFLTYFQNEAQLEKSRLLSDRFSAERPKGSFSTLEIQRTEQGDSAMYLCASSFEIGWYEQYFGPGTRLTVT.

This rearrangement joins TRBV6-5 to TRBJ2-7, with a weak D call TRBD2 (6 bases). Germline assignment: CDR1 MNHEY and CDR2 SVGAGI. Deletions cut 0 bases from V and 1 base from J, with 10 bases between. The CDR3 loop spans 15 amino acids. The CDR3 sequence: CASSYSVGSSYEQYF. The CDR3 DNA reads as TGTGCCAGCAGTTACTCGGTCGGGAGTTCCTACGAGCAGTACTTC.

This clone occurred once. CDR3 nucleotide sequence: TGCGCCAGCAGCTTAACGGGACGGACCTCCTACGAGCAGTACTTC. Protein product: CASSLTGRTSYEQYF. V is TRBV5-1 and J is TRBJ2-7; D assignment may be TRBD1 or TRBD2 (5 bases each). The V gene lost 2 bases and the J gene lost 0 bases, with 12 bases spanning the gap. CDR1 and CDR2 (germline): SGHRS, YFSETQ. The CDR3 runs to 15 residues.

This chain joins TRBV29-1 and TRBJ1-1; D gene ambiguous. Germline values: CDR1 SQVTM, CDR2 ANQGSEA. V lost 3 bases, J lost 2 bases, and 10 bases lay in between. The CDR3 loop spans 13 amino acids. CDR3 sequence (DNA): TGCAGCGTTGATCTTTTTGGCAACACTGAAGCTTTCTTT. Translated, it gives CSVDLFGNTEAFF.

This clone appeared a few times. The chain recombines TRBV4-3 with TRBJ2-7; TRBD2 matches 10 bases. Germline-derived CDR1 and CDR2 are LGHNA and YSLEER. The CDR3 is made up of 15 amino acids. V gave up 4 bases and J gave up 2 bases; unmatched junction bases: 5. The CDR3 region has the DNA TGCGCCAGCAGCCCAGGACTAGCGGAGACCTACGAGCAGTACTTC. Translating it yields CASSPGLAETYEQYF.

A few counts support this clone. The V gene is TRBV7-9, the J gene TRBJ2-7; no definite D call. Germline V gives CDR1 SEHNR, CDR2 FQNEAQ (reference sequence). The CDR3 contains 13 residues. Trimming shortened V by 5 bases and J by 3 bases, and 11 bases separated the two germline ends. The CDR3 DNA follows: TGTGCCAGCAGCGCGCCGCCGCACTACGAGCAGTACTTC. Amino acid sequence: CASSAPPHYEQYF.

Remarks on this clone: The same CDR3 can be traced to other DNA sequences in this sample. The chain is built from TRBV30 and TRBJ1-5, with D tentatively TRBD1 (5 bases). V gave up 1 base and J gave up 4 bases, with 5 bases separating them. The CDR3 extends over 12 amino acids. Germline V lookup: CDR1 GTSNPN, CDR2 SVGIG (reference sequence). CDR3 loop: CAWSGGNQPQHF. CDR3 nucleotides: TGTGCCTGGAGTGGGGGGAATCAGCCCCAGCATTTT.

Only one count was recorded for this clone. The rearrangement uses TRBV29-1 and TRBJ2-5, with a tentative D call TRBD1 (6 bases). The V gene's germline CDR1 is SQVTM and CDR2 ANQGSEA. V shed 5 bases and J shed 0 bases, with 13 bases lying between them. The CDR3 is made up of 14 amino acids. The CDR3 region has the DNA TGCAGCGTTTCCCCAGGGGCAAACCAAGAGACCCAGTACTTC. Encoded protein: CSVSPGANQETQYF.

The chain links TRBV20-1 to TRBJ2-1; no clear D gene. Germline-derived CDR1 and CDR2 are DFQATT and SNEGSKA (reference sequence). Trimming pared 6 bases from V and 11 bases from J, leaving 14 bases between. The CDR3 has 11 amino acids. This CDR3 reads CSAGFDGKQFF. CDR3 nucleotides: TGCAGTGCAGGATTCGACGGTAAGCAGTTCTTC.

This clone was found once. The CDR3 DNA is TGTGCCAGCAGTCCGAAAGGGACGGCAGTTATAATTACCATCTATGGCTACACCTTC. Its translation: CASSPKGTAVIITIYGYTF. The chain is built from TRBV27 and TRBJ1-2; D may be TRBD1 (5 bases). The length of the CDR3 is 19 residues. CDR1 and CDR2 (germline): MNHEY, SMNVEV (reference sequence). V lost 5 bases, J lost 4 bases, and 29 bases lay in between.

The chain joins TRBV5-8 to TRBJ2-2; D gene unclear. The CDR3 is 16 residues long. CDR1 is SGHTS and CDR2 is YDEGEE in the germline V gene. Trimming removed 0 bases at V and 4 bases at J, with 13 bases between. DNA for the CDR3: TGTGCCAGCAGCTTGGCTACCGGTGGTGGCACCGGGGAGCTGTTTTTT. Encoded protein: CASSLATGGGTGELFF. Full variable domain (missing parts from reference TRBV5-8 and TRBJ2-2): EAGVTQSPTHLIKTRGQQATLRCSPISGHTSVYWYQQALGLGLQFLLWYDEGEERNRGNFPPRFSGRQFPNYSSELNVNALELEDSALYLCASSLATGGGTGELFFGEGSRLTVL.

The chain uses TRBV29-1 and TRBJ1-1; D perhaps matches TRBD1 (5 bases). The CDR3 covers 13 residues. V lost 5 bases and J lost 4, with 14 bases in between. CDR1 is SQVTM and CDR2 is ANQGSEA in the germline V gene. This chain's CDR3 is CSVRDGGVTEAFF. The DNA of the CDR3 is TGCAGCGTTCGGGACGGTGGGGTCACTGAAGCTTTCTTT.

The rearrangement joins TRBV9 to TRBJ1-4; no reliable D call. The CDR3 loop spans 14 amino acids. Germline loops: CDR1 SGDLS, CDR2 YYNGEE. Trimming removed 3 bases at V and 6 bases at J, with 12 bases between. CDR3 sequence reads: CASSGGNTDEKLFF. The CDR3 region has the DNA TGTGCCAGCAGCGGAGGGAATACGGATGAAAAACTGTTTTTT.

The V call is TRBV27, the J call TRBJ2-3; tentative D call: TRBD2 (6 bases). The length of the CDR3 is 12 residues. V lost 10 bases to trimming and J lost 5 bases, with 13 bases between them. Germline CDR1 reads MNHEY; CDR2 reads SMNVEV (reference sequence). CDR3 sequence (DNA): TGTGCCATCTCAGAGGGAGGAGATACGCAGTATTTT. As protein: CAISEGGDTQYF.

The CDR3: CSAAQDYGYTF. The DNA of the CDR3 is TGCAGTGCTGCGCAGGACTATGGCTACACCTTC. The chain employs TRBV20-1 and TRBJ1-2, with unresolved D. V dropped 5 bases and J dropped 3 bases, with 7 bases sitting between them. Germline loops: CDR1 DFQATT, CDR2 SNEGSKA (reference sequence). The CDR3 contains 11 residues.

The V and J genes are TRBV30 and TRBJ2-1, with TRBD2 matching over 9 bases. The CDR3 totals 16 residues. The V segment lost 0 bases and the J segment 8 bases; nucleotides outside the gene matches: 11. Per the germline V gene, CDR1 is GTSNPN and CDR2 is SVGIG (reference sequence). CDR3 loop: CAWSVGSAGGRDEQFF. CDR3 coding DNA: TGTGCCTGGAGTGTAGGTTCGGCGGGAGGGCGGGATGAGCAGTTCTTC.

The table lists this clone with a few counts. The chain combines TRBV28 with TRBJ1-1; no firm D call. The CDR3 runs 14 residues. V was pared by 7 bases and J by 1 base, with 13 bases between. Germline V CDR1 and CDR2: MDHEN, SYDVKM. CDR3 loop: CASTLPSTNTEAFF. The CDR3, as DNA: TGTGCCAGCACCCTTCCTAGTACGAACACTGAAGCTTTCTTT.

The chain couples TRBV7-2 to TRBJ1-4; D is ambiguous. The germline CDR1 and CDR2 sequences are SGHTA and FQGNSA. The CDR3 runs to 11 residues. V gave up 4 bases and J gave up 10 bases, with 7 bases separating them. CDR3 residues: CASSSGAKLFF. The DNA for the CDR3 is TGTGCCAGCAGCTCCGGTGCAAAACTGTTTTTT.

This clone was observed a handful of times. The chain links TRBV30 to TRBJ2-3; tentative D call: TRBD2 (7 bases). This CDR3 has 15 residues. V dropped 8 bases and J dropped 6 bases, with 24 bases sitting between them. CDR1 and CDR2 from the germline V gene are GTSNPN and SVGIG (reference sequence). CDR3: CAAEIGGARGDTQYF. The CDR3 bases are TGTGCCGCCGAAATAGGGGGGGCGCGAGGCGATACGCAGTATTTT.

The V gene is TRBV28, the J gene TRBJ2-5; 7 nucleotides match TRBD2. The CDR3 loop spans 15 amino acids. Germline CDR1 reads MDHEN; CDR2 reads SYDVKM. The V and J ends lost 1 base and 3 bases, in that order; junction bases with no gene match: 5. The CDR3 here is CASSLSGGPKETQYF. As DNA, the CDR3 is TGTGCCAGCAGTTTATCGGGAGGCCCGAAAGAGACCCAGTACTTC.

This clone was observed a handful of times. The V gene is TRBV7-9, the J gene TRBJ2-7; 7 nucleotides align to TRBD2. V lost 5 bases and J lost 3; bases outside the gene matches: 7. CDR1 is SEHNR, CDR2 FQNEAQ, per germline (reference sequence). The CDR3 is 14 amino acids. The CDR3 sequence: CASSHPERGYEQYF. DNA for the CDR3: TGTGCCAGCAGCCACCCCGAGCGGGGCTACGAGCAGTACTTC.

The chain joins TRBV10-1 to TRBJ1-1; D might be TRBD1 (5 bases). The germline V gene encodes CDR1 WNHNN and CDR2 SYGVQD (reference sequence). CDR3 length equals 14 residues. Trimming left V 9 bases short and J 1 base short, with 15 bases between. In DNA form, the CDR3 reads TGCGCCAGGGGGCTCGCCGGACGGAACACTGAAGCTTTCTTT. It translates to CARGLAGRNTEAFF.